What follows are 24 T cell receptor beta chains derived from one specimen sequenced in a study of blood T cell repertoires in COVID-19. TCRdb's copy holds only in-frame clones and misses some; the assay was immunoSEQ multiplex PCR. The sample yields under 200,000 clones, 75% to 85% seen once. The sequencing input was peripheral blood. These TCRs come from an older woman with COVID-19, enrolled during active disease.

This chain's CDR3 is CASSQMAGTKGEKLFF. The CDR3 region has the DNA TGTGCCAGCAGCCAAATGGCCGGGACAAAGGGAGAAAAACTGTTTTTT. This chain uses TRBV7-9 with TRBJ1-4, with a possible D match to TRBD1 (6 bases). Trimming cost V 5 bases and J 8 bases, with 21 bases left between them. The CDR3 is 16 residues long. Germline V gives CDR1 SEHNR, CDR2 FQNEAQ (reference sequence).

The chain links TRBV19 to TRBJ1-2; 8 bases map to TRBD1. CDR3 length: 17 amino acids. The germline V gene encodes CDR1 LNHDA and CDR2 SQIVND (reference sequence). Losses at the gene ends were 0 bases for V and 3 bases for J; bases not matched to a gene: 9. CDR3 sequence: CASSIDRGQGAHYGYTF. The CDR3 DNA is TGTGCCAGTAGTATAGATCGGGGCCAGGGGGCCCACTATGGCTACACCTTC. Complete variable domain (other parts from reference TRBV19 and TRBJ1-2): DGGITQSPKYLFRKEGQNVTLSCEQNLNHDAMYWYRQDPGQGLRLIYYSQIVNDFQKGDIAEGYSVSREKKESFPLTVTSAQKNPTAFYLCASSIDRGQGAHYGYTFGSGTRLTVV.

The chain carries TRBV10-3 and TRBJ2-1; no clear D gene. The germline CDR1 and CDR2 sequences are ENHRY and SYGVKD. V lost 3 bases to trimming and J lost 10 bases, with 13 bases between them. CDR3 size: 13 residues. The CDR3 sequence is CAISERQVSEQFF. The CDR3, as DNA: TGTGCCATCAGTGAAAGGCAGGTGTCGGAGCAGTTCTTC.

The J gene is TRBJ1-6, the V gene TRBV28; 9 bases fit TRBD1. V was clipped by 1 base and J by 2 bases; unmatched bases: 6. Germline CDR1 is MDHEN and CDR2 is SYDVKM. CDR3 size: 18 residues. CDR3 protein: CASSLFLTGGTYNSPLHF. In nucleotides, the CDR3 is TGTGCCAGCAGTTTATTTCTGACAGGGGGGACCTATAATTCACCCCTCCACTTT.

This clone showed up just a few times. This rearrangement joins TRBV3-1 (or the pseudogene TRBV3-2) to TRBJ2-7, with TRBD1 identical over 9 bases. Germline loops: CDR1 LGHDT, CDR2 YNNKEL (reference sequence). This CDR3 is 14 amino acids long. V lost 4 bases, J lost 2 bases, and 3 bases stayed unmatched. CDR3 in amino acids: CASSRRQGAYEQYV. CDR3 DNA: TGTGCCAGCAGCCGGAGACAGGGGGCCTACGAGCAGTACGTC.

The V and J genes are TRBV13 and TRBJ2-7; 8 bases fit TRBD2. The CDR3 has 15 residues. Trimming cost V 5 bases and J 2 bases; bases outside gene matches: 8. From germline, CDR1 is PRHDT and CDR2 FYEKMQ (reference sequence). The CDR3 bases are TGTGCCAGCAGCATCCTTAGCGGGAATACCTACGAGCAGTACTTC. As protein: CASSILSGNTYEQYF.

The gene calls are TRBV19 and TRBJ1-5; no reliable D call. The CDR3 consists of 13 residues. Trimming removed 6 bases at V and 0 bases at J, with 6 bases between. In germline, CDR1 is LNHDA, CDR2 SQIVND (reference sequence). CDR3 bases: TGTGCCAGTAGCCAGAATAGCAATCAGCCCCAGCATTTT. Encoded protein: CASSQNSNQPQHF.

This clone was detected only once. This rearrangement joins TRBV2 to TRBJ2-5; TRBD2 aligns across 10 bases. The trim removed 6 bases at V and 5 bases at J, leaving 6 bases unmatched. The CDR3 is 14 residues long. The germline CDR1 and CDR2 sequences are SNHLY and FYNNEI. CDR3 sequence reads: CASSLGTSVETQYF. For the CDR3, the DNA is TGTGCCAGCAGCCTCGGGACTAGCGTGGAGACCCAGTACTTC. Drawing the rest from reference TRBV2 and TRBJ2-5, the complete variable domain is EPEVTQTPSHQVTQMGQEVILRCVPISNHLYFYWYRQILGQKVEFLVSFYNNEISEKSEIFDDQFSVERPDGSNFTLKIRSTKLEDSAMYFCASSLGTSVETQYFGPGTRLLVL.

The chain is built from TRBV27 and TRBJ2-2, with 7 bases aligning to TRBD1. The CDR3 is 14 residues long. The germline gives CDR1 MNHEY, CDR2 SMNVEV (reference sequence). J gave up 7 bases and V 6 bases, and 8 bases lay outside the gene matches. The CDR3 reads CASSRQGIIGELFF. As DNA, the CDR3 is TGTGCCAGCAGCCGACAGGGAATAATCGGGGAGCTGTTTTTT.

The chain links TRBV6-2 or TRBV6-3 to TRBJ2-1, with D possibly TRBD1 on 5 matching bases. This CDR3 is built from 16 residues. Per the germline V gene, CDR1 is MNHEY and CDR2 is SVGEGT. V was trimmed by 6 bases and J by 9 bases, leaving 24 bases between them. The DNA of the CDR3 is TGTGCCAGCAGCCCTGGGGCCTTAAAATACGTAGGTGAGCAGTTCTTC. It specifies CASSPGALKYVGEQFF.

The J gene is TRBJ1-5, the V gene TRBV6-2 or TRBV6-3, with D perhaps TRBD1 (5 bases). There are 15 residues in the CDR3. Trimming removed 2 bases from V and 0 bases from J, with 8 bases in between. Germline CDR1 is MNHEY and CDR2 is SVGEGT. CDR3 sequence (DNA): TGTGCCAGCAGTTACGGCAGGGCTAGCAATCAGCCCCAGCATTTT. Translation: CASSYGRASNQPQHF.

The chain employs TRBV28 and TRBJ2-3; 7 positions match TRBD2. The length of the CDR3 is 15 residues. The germline V gene encodes CDR1 MDHEN and CDR2 SYDVKM. The V gene end was trimmed by 6 bases and the J gene end by 5 bases; junction bases not matched to a gene: 11. CDR3 DNA: TGTGCCAGCAGAGGGTGGAGGGAGGGAGGAGATACGCAGTATTTT. Translated: CASRGWREGGDTQYF.

This chain links TRBV6-5 with TRBJ2-7; maybe TRBD2 (6 bases). CDR1 is MNHEY, CDR2 SVGAGI, per germline. CDR3 length: 13 amino acids. V was pared by 7 bases and J by 4 bases, with 14 bases between. The CDR3 region is CASMVGGRYEQYF. For the CDR3, the DNA is TGTGCCAGCATGGTCGGGGGACGGTACGAGCAGTACTTC.

V and J are TRBV25-1 and TRBJ2-2; D is undetermined. The CDR3 length is 12 residues. CDR1 MGHDK and CDR2 SYGVNS come from the germline V gene. Trimming stripped 5 bases from V and 4 bases from J, with 5 bases between. CDR3 nucleotide sequence: TGTGCCAGCAGTCACGGCACCGGGGAGCTGTTTTTT. This translates into CASSHGTGELFF.

The chain is built from TRBV21-1 and TRBJ1-3; the table's TRBD1 call for D was not verified on the DNA. TRBV21-1 counts as a pseudogene. The CDR3 runs to 20 residues. Here the CDR3 DNA reads TGTGCCAACAGAATGAGTGACGGGACACCTCAACTACCCTCTGGAAACACCATATATTTT. Its translation: CANRMSDGTPQLPSGNTIYF.

This chain links TRBV13 with TRBJ2-1, with 9 bases fitting TRBD2. The J segment lost 6 bases and the V segment lost 4 bases, leaving 7 bases of the junction unmatched. In germline, CDR1 is PRHDT, CDR2 FYEKMQ (reference sequence). This CDR3 has 15 amino acids. CDR3: CASSSEAGGFNEQFF. For the CDR3, the DNA is TGTGCCAGCAGCTCGGAAGCGGGGGGTTTCAATGAGCAGTTCTTC.

This chain joins TRBV19 and TRBJ1-5, with D tentatively TRBD1 (5 bases). The CDR3 runs 19 residues. Per the germline V gene, CDR1 is LNHDA and CDR2 is SQIVND (reference sequence). V lost 5 bases to trimming and J lost 0 bases, with 23 bases between them. The CDR3 coding sequence is TGTGCCAGTAGTCCCCGGCCCCGGGGGATTGTATATAGCAATCAGCCCCAGCATTTT. It encodes CASSPRPRGIVYSNQPQHF.

The chain has TRBV3-1 (or the pseudogene TRBV3-2) and TRBJ1-5; no definite D call. Between the trimmed V and J ends, which lost 2 bases and 2 bases, there was a span of 4 bases. This CDR3 is built from 13 residues. Germline CDR1 reads LGHDT; CDR2 reads YNNKEL (reference sequence). The CDR3 region is CASSQSGNQPQHF. The CDR3, as DNA: TGTGCCAGCAGCCAATCTGGCAATCAGCCCCAGCATTTT.

Points on this clone: At one end, the junction sequence differs from germline, possibly due to a read error. The CDR3 sequence is CASTLRLAGAVDTQYF. In DNA, the CDR3 is TGTGCCAGCACCTTGAGGCTAGCGGGAGCGGTAGATACGCAGTATTTT. J is TRBJ2-3 and V is TRBV5-4; TRBD2 matches 10 bases. The CDR3 has 16 amino acids. Germline V gives CDR1 SGHNT, CDR2 YYREEE (reference sequence).

The chain has TRBV3-1 (or the pseudogene TRBV3-2) and TRBJ1-1; TRBD1 aligns across 7 bases. The CDR3 spans 14 residues. CDR1 and CDR2 from the germline V gene are LGHDT and YNNKEL (reference sequence). With 5 bases clipped from V and 9 bases from J, the junction kept 12 bases outside the gene matches. The CDR3 region is CASSVAGDRVKAFF. Here the CDR3 DNA reads TGTGCCAGCAGCGTAGCCGGAGACAGGGTCAAAGCTTTCTTT.

The rearrangement links TRBV2 to TRBJ2-7; 8 bases are shared with TRBD2. J gave up 3 bases and V 0 bases, and 10 bases lay outside the gene matches. The length of the CDR3 is 17 residues. From germline, CDR1 is SNHLY and CDR2 FYNNEI. The CDR3 spells CASSEAPVSGRIYEQYF. DNA for the CDR3: TGTGCCAGCAGTGAAGCGCCAGTAAGCGGGAGAATCTACGAGCAGTACTTC.

This clone turned up a few times. V and J are TRBV6-5 and TRBJ2-1, with 7 bases fitting TRBD1. Germline V gene sequence: CDR1 MNHEY, CDR2 SVGAGI. The CDR3 covers 15 residues. The junction had 6 bases not matched to a gene; V was cut back by 0 bases and J by 7 bases. CDR3 sequence reads: CASSYSPTGSNEQFF. The CDR3 bases are TGTGCCAGCAGTTACTCCCCGACAGGGTCTAATGAGCAGTTCTTC.

J is TRBJ1-3 and V is TRBV2; D uncertain. V was pared by 2 bases and J by 9 bases, with 14 bases between. There are 14 residues in the CDR3. Germline CDR1 and CDR2: SNHLY and FYNNEI. Written as DNA, the CDR3 is TGTGCCAGCAGTGAAAGTGCTGCTCTTAGCACCATATATTTT. Amino acid sequence: CASSESAALSTIYF.

The CDR3 protein is CASSRGPGGDYGYTF. The CDR3 DNA reads as TGCGCCAGCAGCCGAGGGCCCGGGGGAGACTATGGCTACACCTTC. V usage is TRBV4-1 and J usage is TRBJ1-2; TRBD1 is a possible D gene (5 bases). Germline loops: CDR1 MGHRA, CDR2 YSYEKL. The CDR3 contains 15 residues. Trimming took off 4 bases at V and 3 bases at J, with 15 bases between the two ends.